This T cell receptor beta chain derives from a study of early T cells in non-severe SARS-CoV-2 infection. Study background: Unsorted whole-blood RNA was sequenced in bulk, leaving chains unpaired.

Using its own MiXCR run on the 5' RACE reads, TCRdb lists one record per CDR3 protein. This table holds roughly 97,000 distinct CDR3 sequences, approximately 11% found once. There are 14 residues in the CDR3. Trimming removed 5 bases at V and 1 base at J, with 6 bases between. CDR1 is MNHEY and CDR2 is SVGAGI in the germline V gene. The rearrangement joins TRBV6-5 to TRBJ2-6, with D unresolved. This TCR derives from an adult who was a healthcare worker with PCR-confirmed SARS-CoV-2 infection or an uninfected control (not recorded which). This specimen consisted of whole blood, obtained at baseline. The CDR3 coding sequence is TGTGCCAGCAGTGGGCTATCTGGGGCCAACGTCCTGACTTTC. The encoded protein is CASSGLSGANVLTF.